This paragraph reports one TCR beta chain. Germline values: CDR1 SGDLS, CDR2 YYNGEE. This CDR3 spans 14 amino acids. With 3 bases removed from V and 4 bases from J, the gap between germline ends came to 13 bases. The source of the sample is a study of CD8 T cells in Susac syndrome. Random-hexamer reverse transcription was applied to roughly 0.5 to 1 ug RNA. TCRdb itself ran the immunoSEQ multiplex PCR reads through MiXCR, one entry per CDR3 protein. The sample records 150,000 or so distinct CDR3 sequences, roughly 94% being singletons. This receptor was taken from a human donor with multiple sclerosis. Sequenced: CD4+ T cells from PBMCs. V gene TRBV9 combines with J gene TRBJ1-1, with a tentative D call TRBD1 (6 bases). The CDR3 region is CASSGNRGGTEAFF. The CDR3 coding sequence is TGTGCCAGCAGCGGGAATAGGGGGGGCACTGAAGCTTTCTTT.